One sample yielded the 28 T cell receptor beta chains listed below, sequenced in a study of blood T cell repertoires in COVID-19. Produced via immunoSEQ multiplex PCR; TCRdb's table is partial and in-frame only. Here the sample spans 100,000 to 150,000 clones, around nine tenths being singletons. Input material: peripheral blood. These receptors were taken from a woman at least 80 years old with acute or convalescent COVID-19.

This chain links TRBV25-1 with TRBJ1-1, with 10 bases that match TRBD1. The CDR3 totals 12 residues. Trimming at V came to 6 bases and at J to 5 bases, leaving 0 bases not matched to a gene. Germline V lookup: CDR1 MGHDK, CDR2 SYGVNS. Here the CDR3 reads CASRGQGTEAFF. CDR3 DNA: TGTGCCAGCAGGGGACAGGGGACTGAAGCTTTCTTT.

The CDR3 DNA reads TGTGCCAGCTCACCGACAACCCAAGAGACCCAGTACTTC. Translating gives CASSPTTQETQYF. The genes are TRBV18 and TRBJ2-5; D remains ambiguous. V gave up 3 bases and J gave up 1 base, with 6 bases separating them. This CDR3 comprises 13 residues. Germline-derived CDR1 and CDR2 are KGHSH and LQKENI.

V is TRBV28 and J is TRBJ1-5; perhaps TRBD1 as D (6 bases). CDR1 and CDR2 from the germline V gene are MDHEN and SYDVKM. The length of the CDR3 is 14 residues. V shed 5 bases and J shed 6 bases, with 14 bases lying between them. The CDR3 DNA sequence: TGTGCCAGCAGTCTACAGGGTTGGGCTCAGCCCCAGCATTTT. It is translated as CASSLQGWAQPQHF.

The rearrangement uses TRBV21-1 and TRBJ2-2; TRBD2, the table's D call, lacks a check against the DNA. TRBV21-1 is marked as a pseudogene. The CDR3 totals 14 residues. The CDR3 protein is CASRRAGVLGELFF. Here the CDR3 DNA reads TGTGCCAGCAGGAGAGCGGGAGTGTTAGGGGAGCTGTTTTTT.

This rearrangement joins TRBV18 to TRBJ1-2; D remains ambiguous. Looked up from germline, CDR1 is KGHSH and CDR2 is LQKENI. The CDR3 consists of 11 residues. V was shortened by 3 bases and J by 6 bases, with 5 bases between the two germline ends. The CDR3 reads CASSPTNGYTF. The CDR3 nucleotides are TGTGCCAGCTCACCGACAAATGGCTACACCTTC.

The chain recombines TRBV6-2 or TRBV6-3 with TRBJ1-6, with D unresolved. The V gene lost 5 bases and the J gene lost 8 bases, with 22 bases spanning the gap. Germline assignment: CDR1 MNHEY and CDR2 SVGEGT. The CDR3 sequence is 17 residues long. This CDR3 reads CASSHGPAGELDSPLHF. For the CDR3, the DNA is TGTGCCAGCAGTCACGGCCCCGCGGGCGAATTGGATTCACCCCTCCACTTT.

J is TRBJ2-2 and V is TRBV12-5; TRBD1 matches at 9 bases. The CDR3 length is 15 residues. The V gene's germline CDR1 is LGHNT and CDR2 FRNRAP. J lost 7 bases, V lost 5 bases, and 8 bases had no gene match. CDR3 in DNA: TGTGCTAGTGGTACGGGACAGGGTCTTGGCGGGGAGCTGTTTTTT. Translated: CASGTGQGLGGELFF.

This chain connects TRBV5-1 to TRBJ2-3, with a tentative D call TRBD2 (5 bases). CDR3 length equals 16 residues. Trimming removed 4 bases at V and 0 bases at J, with 15 bases between. CDR1 and CDR2 (germline): SGHRS, YFSETQ. The chain's CDR3 is CASSPRGSSSTDTQYF. CDR3 coding DNA: TGCGCCAGCAGCCCCCGGGGTAGCTCTAGCACAGATACGCAGTATTTT.

This clone was found a few times. The CDR3 DNA reads TGTGCCAGTACGGGACAGTTCTCTGGAAACACCATATATTTT. The encoded protein is CASTGQFSGNTIYF. The rearrangement joins TRBV19 to TRBJ1-3; 7 nucleotides align to TRBD1. V was pared by 7 bases and J by 0 bases, with 3 bases of the junction left unmatched. The CDR3 runs 14 residues. The germline gives CDR1 LNHDA, CDR2 SQIVND (reference sequence).

The V call is TRBV13, the J call TRBJ2-7; 7 positions agree with TRBD2. Trimming took 1 base from V and 6 from J; bases not matched to a gene: 12. This CDR3 spans 16 amino acids. CDR1 is PRHDT and CDR2 is FYEKMQ in the germline V gene (reference sequence). The CDR3 coding sequence is TGTGCCAGCAGCTTAGCCCCCCGGTTAGGGGAGGGCGAGCAGTACTTC. Its protein is CASSLAPRLGEGEQYF.

This chain links TRBV9 with TRBJ1-2, with TRBD1 matching 8 bases. J gave up 1 base and V 4 bases, and 3 bases lay outside the gene matches. This CDR3 has 14 residues. Looked up from germline, CDR1 is SGDLS and CDR2 is YYNGEE. The CDR3 nucleotides read TGTGCCAGCAGCCAAGGACAGGGTAACTATGGCTACACCTTC. It is translated as CASSQGQGNYGYTF.

The chain uses TRBV5-1 and TRBJ1-1; TRBD1 might be the D (6 bases). V lost 0 bases and J lost 0, with 18 bases in between. Germline V gives CDR1 SGHRS, CDR2 YFSETQ. The CDR3 contains 18 residues. CDR3 in amino acids: CASSLAGDTYRMNTEAFF. The CDR3 coding sequence is TGCGCCAGCAGCTTGGCCGGGGACACCTATAGGATGAACACTGAAGCTTTCTTT.

The V call is TRBV9, the J call TRBJ2-1; 8 bases are shared with TRBD1. The CDR3 runs 14 residues. The germline CDR1 and CDR2 sequences are SGDLS and YYNGEE. V was clipped by 3 bases and J by 9 bases; unmatched bases: 8. The CDR3 nucleotides read TGTGCCAGCAGCGAAAGTCAGGGGGCAAGTGAGCAGTTCTTC. Amino acids: CASSESQGASEQFF.

This rearrangement joins TRBV7-9 to TRBJ2-1; 11 nucleotides agree with TRBD2. The CDR3 is 15 residues long. The ends lost 1 base at V and 7 bases at J; junction bases unmatched: 3. CDR1 and CDR2 (germline): SEHNR, FQNEAQ (reference sequence). The CDR3 sequence: CASSLGSGGANEQFF. CDR3 sequence (DNA): TGTGCCAGCAGCTTAGGTAGCGGGGGGGCGAATGAGCAGTTCTTC. The full variable domain, completed using reference TRBV7-9 and TRBJ2-1, is DTGVSQNPRHKITKRGQNVTFRCDPISEHNRLYWYRQTLGQGPEFLTYFQNEAQLEKSRLLSDRFSAERPKGSFSTLEIQRTEQGDSAMYLCASSLGSGGANEQFFGPGTRLTVL.

The chain is built from TRBV2 and TRBJ1-2, with D tentatively TRBD1 (5 bases). V lost 5 bases and J lost 3, with 10 bases in between. CDR1 and CDR2 from the germline V gene are SNHLY and FYNNEI. There are 13 residues in the CDR3. The CDR3 DNA reads TGTGCCAGCAGTTCAGGGTTGGACTATGGCTACACCTTC. As protein: CASSSGLDYGYTF. Drawing the rest from reference TRBV2 and TRBJ1-2, the complete variable domain is EPEVTQTPSHQVTQMGQEVILRCVPISNHLYFYWYRQILGQKVEFLVSFYNNEISEKSEIFDDQFSVERPDGSNFTLKIRSTKLEDSAMYFCASSSGLDYGYTFGSGTRLTVV.

This rearrangement joins TRBV9 to TRBJ2-2; maybe TRBD2 (6 bases). The CDR3 length is 17 residues. V was trimmed by 1 base and J by 1 base, leaving 14 bases between them. The germline gives CDR1 SGDLS, CDR2 YYNGEE. The CDR3 sequence is CASSVRARLENTGELFF. The CDR3 nucleotides are TGTGCCAGCAGCGTAAGAGCTAGACTAGAGAACACCGGGGAGCTGTTTTTT.

J is TRBJ1-6 and V is TRBV6-5; 7 bases match TRBD1. CDR1 and CDR2 (germline): MNHEY, SVGAGI. The ends lost 8 bases at V and 8 bases at J; junction bases unmatched: 9. The CDR3 runs to 14 residues. The DNA for the CDR3 is TGTGCCAGCGACCGGGACAGAGGTTATTCACCCCTCCACTTT. Its translation is CASDRDRGYSPLHF.

The genes are TRBV15 and TRBJ2-2; 7 positions agree with TRBD1. Trimming removed 0 bases from V and 12 bases from J; junction bases left unmatched: 7. The CDR3 is made up of 14 amino acids. Germline values: CDR1 LNHNV, CDR2 YYDKDF (reference sequence). The DNA for the CDR3 is TGTGCCACCAGCAGAGATATAGGGGGCGAGAAGCTGTTTTTT. Translation: CATSRDIGGEKLFF.

This clone was seen more than once but under ten times. The chain joins TRBV4-2 to TRBJ1-1; a possible D gene is TRBD1 (5 bases). The CDR3 is 15 amino acids. Germline CDR1 LGHNA, CDR2 YNFKEQ. V was pared by 2 bases and J by 4 bases, with 14 bases between. CDR3 amino acids: CASSQKTVGGTEAFF. Written as DNA, the CDR3 is TGTGCCAGCAGCCAAAAAACAGTGGGGGGCACTGAAGCTTTCTTT.

In this sample, this clone turned up many times. The chain links TRBV6-2 or TRBV6-3 to TRBJ2-7; TRBD2 might be the D (6 bases). Germline loops: CDR1 MNHEY, CDR2 SVGEGT. The CDR3 runs 12 residues. Trimming removed 5 bases from V and 6 bases from J, with 11 bases in between. The DNA for the CDR3 is TGTGCCAGCAGTCCGGGACTCTCCGAGCAGTACTTC. As protein: CASSPGLSEQYF.

This sequence joins TRBV6-1 and TRBJ1-2; unclear D gene. Per germline, CDR1 MNHNS and CDR2 SASEGT. The CDR3 has 11 residues. V was clipped by 2 bases and J by 8 bases, with 6 bases between them. CDR3 nucleotide sequence: TGTGCCAGCAGTGAAAACGAGGGCTACACCTTC. It encodes CASSENEGYTF.

This clone showed up just once. CDR3 in DNA: TGTGCCAGCAGCGTTAGTGTCAGGGGATACGAGCAGTACTTC. The encoded protein is CASSVSVRGYEQYF. This chain joins TRBV11-2 and TRBJ2-7; perhaps TRBD1 as D (6 bases). With 5 bases removed from V and 4 bases from J, the gap between germline ends came to 15 bases. This CDR3 is built from 14 residues. Germline CDR1 and CDR2: SGHAT and FQNNGV.

This clone was seen only a few times. The V gene is TRBV15, the J gene TRBJ2-7; 12 bases match TRBD2. The CDR3 has 18 amino acids. CDR1 is LNHNV and CDR2 is YYDKDF in the germline V gene (reference sequence). After removal of 3 bases from V and 0 bases from J, the junction contained 9 bases not matched to a gene. DNA of the CDR3: TGTGCCACCAGCAGCAAGACTAGCGGGAGAAGGGACTCCTACGAGCAGTACTTC. It codes for CATSSKTSGRRDSYEQYF.

This clone was recorded only once. In nucleotides, the CDR3 is TGTGCCAGCAGCCAAGAGGGTCGTCGTCTGGCGGGAGAGACCCAGTACTTC. Protein product: CASSQEGRRLAGETQYF. The genes are TRBV4-2 and TRBJ2-5, with D possibly matching TRBD2 (5 bases). Germline V gene data show CDR1 as LGHNA and CDR2 as YNFKEQ. V lost 0 bases and J 4 bases, leaving 18 bases between the germline ends. The CDR3 is made up of 17 amino acids.

V usage is TRBV11-1 and J usage is TRBJ1-2; D unresolved. V was cut by 5 bases and J by 0 bases, with 13 bases left in between. The CDR3 is 15 residues long. Germline CDR1 SGHAT, CDR2 FQDESV (reference sequence). This chain's CDR3 is CASSPYVEANYGYTF. As DNA, the CDR3 is TGTGCCAGCAGCCCTTATGTGGAGGCTAACTATGGCTACACCTTC.

This clone has just a few counts. The chain combines TRBV10-3 with TRBJ1-2; 11 bases are shared with TRBD1. The CDR3 is made up of 14 amino acids. Germline V gives CDR1 ENHRY, CDR2 SYGVKD. Trimming at V came to 6 bases and at J to 4 bases, leaving 4 bases not matched to a gene. CDR3 sequence: CAIRGDRGAYGYTF. DNA for the CDR3: TGTGCCATCAGGGGGGACAGGGGGGCCTATGGCTACACCTTC.

V usage is TRBV19 and J usage is TRBJ2-2; D is unclear. V lost 3 bases to trimming and J lost 4 bases, with 12 bases between them. Germline assignment: CDR1 LNHDA and CDR2 SQIVND (reference sequence). CDR3 size: 15 residues. The CDR3 spells CASSIGQATTGELFF. The DNA of the CDR3 is TGTGCCAGTAGTATTGGGCAGGCGACCACCGGGGAGCTGTTTTTT.

This clone was detected once. The V gene is TRBV20-1, the J gene TRBJ1-3; perhaps TRBD1 as D (5 bases). The V and J ends lost 3 bases and 4 bases respectively, with 13 bases between them. CDR1 is DFQATT, CDR2 SNEGSKA, per germline (reference sequence). The CDR3 contains 14 residues. CDR3 residues: CSASSDTQGNTIYF. As DNA, the CDR3 is TGCAGTGCTAGTTCGGACACTCAGGGAAACACCATATATTTT.